The 24 T cell receptor beta chains presented below share a single source sample, sequenced in a study of CD8+ T cells in alopecia areata (dated by TCRdb to the late 2010s). The method behind the library was the immunoSEQ multiplex PCR assay. RNA was extracted from all samples and reverse transcribed into cDNA as template for TCR sequencing. Held by TCRdb, this immuneACCESS table contains in-frame sequences only and omits some clones. Under half of the omission traces to an unresolved V gene where checked; the cause of the rest is unknown. The sample data list 180,000 or so clones, and roughly half of these were observed just once. The ten most abundant clones make up about 9.5% of the sample. The intended sense of this specimen's treatment or condition label: oral pan-JAK inhibitor, 5-10 mg twice daily. Sequencing was performed on CD8+ T cells sorted from blood, taken around week 54, from a patient treated with tofacitinib. The receptor source for this set is a human donor with alopecia areata.

This clone was seen only once. The chain recombines TRBV18 with TRBJ1-5, with a possible D match to TRBD1 (6 bases). The CDR3 consists of 15 residues. Trimming stripped 2 bases from V and 1 base from J, with 9 bases between. Germline V gene data show CDR1 as KGHSH and CDR2 as LQKENI. CDR3 in amino acids: CASSPTGFSNQPQHF. The CDR3 DNA follows: TGTGCCAGCTCACCAACAGGGTTCAGCAATCAGCCCCAGCATTTT.

This clone was picked up a small number of times. The chain combines TRBV7-9 with TRBJ2-3; 8 bases map to TRBD1. The germline V gene encodes CDR1 SEHNR and CDR2 FQNEAQ (reference sequence). The CDR3 is made up of 14 amino acids. Germline trimming cut 5 bases from V and 4 bases from J; bases unmatched to any gene: 5. DNA of the CDR3: TGTGCCAGCAGCCCGGTGGACAGGGCAGATACGCAGTATTTT. Residues: CASSPVDRADTQYF.

The chain combines TRBV7-8 with TRBJ2-6, with 12 bases that match TRBD1. This CDR3 is 18 amino acids long. With V trimmed by 5 bases and J by 2 bases, 7 bases remained unmatched. The germline CDR1 and CDR2 sequences are SGHVS and FQNEAQ. In DNA form, the CDR3 reads TGTGCCAGCAGCGGGACCCGGGACAGGGGGCCTGGGGCCAACGTCCTGACTTTC. Translation: CASSGTRDRGPGANVLTF.

The rearrangement links TRBV5-1 to TRBJ2-1, with no clear D. Germline V CDR1 and CDR2: SGHRS, YFSETQ. The CDR3 is 15 amino acids. Trimming left V 1 base short and J 5 bases short, with 13 bases between. CDR3 sequence (DNA): TGCGCCAGCAGCTTGCGACAAGGGCTAAACAATGAGCAGTTCTTC. This codes for CASSLRQGLNNEQFF.

The gene calls are TRBV27 and TRBJ1-2; D might be TRBD1 (6 bases). There are 14 residues in the CDR3. V was trimmed by 3 bases and J by 5 bases, leaving 13 bases between them. Per the germline V gene, CDR1 is MNHEY and CDR2 is SMNVEV (reference sequence). The CDR3: CASSLNRVGYGYTF. The CDR3 DNA is TGTGCCAGCAGTTTGAACAGGGTCGGATATGGCTACACCTTC.

This clone came up a few times. The chain is built from TRBV10-3 and TRBJ2-7; D gene uncertain. V lost 0 bases to trimming and J lost 7 bases, with 4 bases between them. This CDR3 region has 11 residues. The V gene's germline CDR1 is ENHRY and CDR2 SYGVKD. In DNA, the CDR3 is TGTGCCATCAGTGAGTCTCTTGAGCAGTACTTC. This translates into CAISESLEQYF.

The table lists this clone with a few counts. This CDR3 is also generated by other DNA sequences in the sample. The chain joins TRBV30 to TRBJ2-7; the D is unclear. Germline V gene sequence: CDR1 GTSNPN, CDR2 SVGIG (reference sequence). The CDR3 totals 12 residues. Trimming pared 1 base from V and 1 base from J, leaving 5 bases between. CDR3 loop: CAWSGGSYEQYF. CDR3 coding DNA: TGTGCCTGGAGTGGGGGTTCCTACGAGCAGTACTTC.

V usage is TRBV29-1 and J usage is TRBJ2-5; D uncertain. The end of the DNA is better explained by TRBJ2-7, so the J call may be wrong. CDR1 and CDR2 from the germline V gene are SQVTM and ANQGSEA. This CDR3 is 12 amino acids long. The CDR3 DNA is TGCAGCGTTGTGGGCAGTTCCTACGAGCAGTACTTC. Residues: CSVVGSSYEQYF.

This sequence joins TRBV27 and TRBJ2-3; 7 bases align to TRBD2. V gave up 0 bases and J gave up 5 bases; unmatched junction bases: 8. CDR3 length: 16 amino acids. CDR1 is MNHEY, CDR2 SMNVEV, per germline (reference sequence). The CDR3 loop is CASSLSRASGGDTQYF. Here the CDR3 DNA reads TGTGCCAGCAGTTTATCGAGGGCCTCGGGGGGAGATACGCAGTATTTT.

The V gene is TRBV7-9, the J gene TRBJ2-7; D gene uncertain. The CDR3 runs to 11 residues. The V gene lost 4 bases and the J gene lost 5 bases, with 6 bases spanning the gap. Looked up from germline, CDR1 is SEHNR and CDR2 is FQNEAQ (reference sequence). The CDR3 DNA follows: TGTGCCAGCAGCTCACAACACGAGCAGTACTTC. Protein sequence: CASSSQHEQYF.

CDR3 sequence (DNA): TGTGCCAGTAGTTTGGACGCCACCTACGAGCAGTACTTC. Translated: CASSLDATYEQYF. The chain uses TRBV19 and TRBJ2-7, with D hard to call. The CDR3 has 13 residues. CDR1 LNHDA and CDR2 SQIVND come from the germline V gene (reference sequence). Trimming took off 5 bases at V and 2 bases at J, with 10 bases between the two ends.

This chain connects TRBV2 to TRBJ1-1; 9 bases line up with TRBD1. This CDR3 comprises 17 residues. V was clipped by 4 bases and J by 6 bases; unmatched bases: 15. Germline values: CDR1 SNHLY, CDR2 FYNNEI. This CDR3 reads CASSADRGQGFGAEAFF. The CDR3 coding sequence is TGTGCCAGCAGTGCCGACAGGGGACAGGGTTTCGGCGCTGAAGCTTTCTTT. The complete variable domain, with remaining parts taken from reference TRBV2 and TRBJ1-1, reads EPEVTQTPSHQVTQMGQEVILRCVPISNHLYFYWYRQILGQKVEFLVSFYNNEISEKSEIFDDQFSVERPDGSNFTLKIRSTKLEDSAMYFCASSADRGQGFGAEAFFGQGTRLTVV.

The chain joins TRBV9 to TRBJ2-2; 7 nucleotides agree with TRBD1. The germline CDR1 and CDR2 sequences are SGDLS and YYNGEE. V lost 3 bases and J lost 3; bases outside the gene matches: 5. This CDR3 spans 15 amino acids. The CDR3 DNA reads as TGTGCCAGCAGCGAACAGGGGTTGGACACCGGGGAGCTGTTTTTT. Amino acids: CASSEQGLDTGELFF.

The table lists this clone with many counts. This sequence joins TRBV2 and TRBJ2-2; possibly TRBD2 for D (5 bases). The CDR3 extends over 14 amino acids. Germline CDR1 and CDR2: SNHLY and FYNNEI. Trimming removed 3 bases at V and 8 bases at J, with 13 bases between. DNA for the CDR3: TGTGCCAGCAGTGAGGGTGCGGGCATAGGGGAGCTGTTTTTT. Translated: CASSEGAGIGELFF.

Comment on this clone: Different DNA sequences within this sample yield the same CDR3. V and J are TRBV29-1 and TRBJ1-1; no reliable D call. The CDR3 is 11 amino acids. V was cut by 4 bases and J by 2 bases, with 5 bases left in between. Germline lookup yields CDR1 SQVTM and CDR2 ANQGSEA. The CDR3 bases are TGCAGCGTTGGACGAAACACTGAAGCTTTCTTT. It yields the protein CSVGRNTEAFF.

The chain couples TRBV4-2 to TRBJ1-6; 7 positions agree with TRBD1. The CDR3 spans 13 residues. Germline loops: CDR1 LGHNA, CDR2 YNFKEQ. V lost 3 bases and J lost 9; bases outside the gene matches: 2. CDR3 amino acids: CASSQQGVSPLHF. DNA of the CDR3: TGTGCCAGCAGCCAGCAGGGGGTTTCACCCCTCCACTTT.

This clone has a single count. A clone one base away is much larger, so this may be a read error. This same CDR3 is encoded by further DNA sequences in the sample. The rearrangement links TRBV13 to TRBJ2-2; D gene uncertain. The CDR3 is 13 amino acids. Trimming took 0 bases from V and 1 from J, leaving 0 bases between them. Germline CDR1 PRHDT, CDR2 FYEKMQ (reference sequence). This chain's CDR3 is CASSLGNTGELFF. CDR3 nucleotides: TGTGCCAGCAGCTTAGGGAACACCGGGGAGCTGTTTTTT.

The V gene is TRBV27, the J gene TRBJ1-5; TRBD1 aligns across 8 bases. CDR3 length: 14 amino acids. Trimming at V came to 7 bases and at J to 7 bases, leaving 9 bases not matched to a gene. CDR1 MNHEY and CDR2 SMNVEV come from the germline V gene (reference sequence). Here the CDR3 reads CASTDRGGKQPQHF. The CDR3 DNA follows: TGTGCCAGCACTGACAGGGGAGGTAAACAGCCCCAGCATTTT.

This clone was detected only once. This sequence joins TRBV29-1 and TRBJ2-1, with TRBD2 identical over 7 bases. The CDR3 runs to 15 residues. J was trimmed by 9 bases and V by 0 bases; bases with no gene match: 11. CDR1 SQVTM and CDR2 ANQGSEA come from the germline V gene. This CDR3 reads CSVEEPGLRLSEQFF. The CDR3 DNA is TGCAGCGTTGAAGAGCCGGGACTACGGTTGAGTGAGCAGTTCTTC.

The chain employs TRBV11-2 and TRBJ2-3; D remains unclear. The V and J ends lost 4 bases and 2 bases respectively, with 4 bases between them. The CDR3 extends over 12 amino acids. Germline V CDR1 and CDR2: SGHAT, FQNNGV. In DNA, the CDR3 is TGTGCCAGCAGCTGGCACACAGATACGCAGTATTTT. It specifies CASSWHTDTQYF.

In DNA form, the CDR3 reads TGTGCCTGGAGTGTAGGGGGGTATAGCAATCAGCCCCAGCATTTT. This gives the protein CAWSVGGYSNQPQHF. The genes are TRBV30 and TRBJ1-5, with a weak D call TRBD1 (6 bases). Trimming left V 0 bases short and J 0 bases short, with 9 bases between. Germline CDR1 GTSNPN, CDR2 SVGIG (reference sequence). The CDR3 totals 15 residues.

J is TRBJ1-2 and V is TRBV9; D is unclear. Germline CDR1 SGDLS, CDR2 YYNGEE. The CDR3 is 11 amino acids. V gave up 4 bases and J gave up 8 bases, with 9 bases separating them. CDR3 protein: CASSYLGGYTF. CDR3 DNA sequence: TGTGCCAGCAGCTACCTGGGAGGCTACACCTTC.

The gene calls are TRBV5-4 and TRBJ2-7; D is unresolved. V was cut by 0 bases and J by 0 bases, with 13 bases left in between. Germline V CDR1 and CDR2: SGHNT, YYREEE (reference sequence). There are 16 residues in the CDR3. CDR3 coding DNA: TGTGCCAGCAGCTTGGCTAATAGACAAGCCTCCTACGAGCAGTACTTC. Its translation is CASSLANRQASYEQYF. The whole variable domain, filled in from reference TRBV5-4 and TRBJ2-7, reads ETGVTQSPTHLIKTRGQQVTLRCSSQSGHNTVSWYQQALGQGPQFIFQYYREEENGRGNFPPRFSGLQFPNYSSELNVNALELDDSALYLCASSLANRQASYEQYFGPGTRLTVT.

A few counts support this clone. The chain uses TRBV5-1 and TRBJ2-5; no reliable D call. The ends were cut back, 1 base at V and 4 bases at J, with 8 bases in the middle. Per the germline V gene, CDR1 is SGHRS and CDR2 is YFSETQ. This CDR3 region has 13 residues. CDR3 protein: CASSLSERETQYF. The CDR3 DNA follows: TGCGCCAGCAGCTTGTCAGAGAGAGAGACCCAGTACTTC.